Following are 17 T cell receptor beta chains from one sample sequenced in a study of blood T cell repertoires in COVID-19. TCRdb's copy holds only in-frame clones and misses some; the assay was immunoSEQ multiplex PCR. Among roughly 120,000 clones listed, roughly 79% were seen once. Sequencing was done on a sample of peripheral blood. These receptors originate from a woman older than 75 with active or convalescent COVID-19.

V gene TRBV19 combines with J gene TRBJ2-1; unclear D gene. CDR3 size: 15 residues. V dropped 4 bases and J dropped 0 bases, with 10 bases sitting between them. Germline CDR1 reads LNHDA; CDR2 reads SQIVND (reference sequence). The CDR3 DNA follows: TGTGCCAGTAGTAGAGGTTCCGGCTCCTACAATGAGCAGTTCTTC. This sequence encodes CASSRGSGSYNEQFF.

The rearrangement joins TRBV9 to TRBJ1-6, with 11 bases identical to TRBD1. The length of the CDR3 is 15 residues. Germline V CDR1 and CDR2: SGDLS, YYNGEE. After removal of 7 bases from V and 10 bases from J, the junction contained 10 bases not matched to a gene. CDR3 nucleotide sequence: TGTGCCAGCGGCCCCGGACAGGGGGCTTGGTCACCCCTCCACTTT. Protein product: CASGPGQGAWSPLHF.

This chain joins TRBV28 and TRBJ2-3; TRBD1 might be the D (5 bases). V lost 4 bases, J lost 0 bases, and 14 bases lay in between. Per germline, CDR1 MDHEN and CDR2 SYDVKM. The CDR3 is 16 residues long. The CDR3 nucleotides read TGTGCCAGCAGTTCCCACGTGGCAGGGAGCACAGATACGCAGTATTTT. Translating it yields CASSSHVAGSTDTQYF.

In its sample, this clone was seen a few times. The chain has TRBV2 and TRBJ2-1, with 10 bases lining up with TRBD2. CDR1 is SNHLY and CDR2 is FYNNEI in the germline V gene. The CDR3 has 16 amino acids. Germline trimming cut 4 bases from V and 5 bases from J; bases unmatched to any gene: 8. In DNA, the CDR3 is TGTGCCAGCAGTGCTCCCACTAGCGGGACTAACAATGAGCAGTTCTTC. This encodes CASSAPTSGTNNEQFF.

This chain uses TRBV30 with TRBJ2-5; D unresolved. Germline-derived CDR1 and CDR2 are GTSNPN and SVGIG (reference sequence). The CDR3 covers 15 residues. Trimming shortened V by 1 base and J by 0 bases, and 12 bases separated the two germline ends. The CDR3, as DNA: TGTGCCTGGAGTGAACGCGACTGGTACCAAGAGACCCAGTACTTC. This gives the protein CAWSERDWYQETQYF.

The chain employs TRBV6-5 and TRBJ1-5; a weak D match, TRBD1 (5 bases). Between the trimmed V and J ends, which lost 4 bases and 0 bases, there was a span of 13 bases. The CDR3 runs to 16 residues. Germline loops: CDR1 MNHEY, CDR2 SVGAGI. The CDR3 nucleotides are TGTGCCAGCAGTTCCCTTGGGGGGTATAGCAATCAGCCCCAGCATTTT. This encodes CASSSLGGYSNQPQHF.

Points on this clone: The junction departs from the called germline gene at one end, perhaps through a read error. The chain has TRBV6-2 or TRBV6-3 and TRBJ2-1; D unresolved. Germline V gene sequence: CDR1 MNHEY, CDR2 SVGEGT. The CDR3 runs to 12 residues. CDR3 in DNA: TGTGCCAGCAGTTCCCACTACTATGAGCAGTTCTTC. Encoded protein: CASSSHYYEQFF.

The chain has TRBV3-1 (or the pseudogene TRBV3-2) and TRBJ2-1; the match to TRBD2 covers 9 bases. The CDR3 spans 15 residues. Germline assignment: CDR1 LGHDT and CDR2 YNNKEL (reference sequence). V shed 8 bases and J 7 bases; nucleotides not matched to a gene: 12. DNA for the CDR3: TGTGCCAGCGGAAAAGGACTAGCGTCTGGGAATGAGCAGTTCTTC. This translates into CASGKGLASGNEQFF.

This rearrangement joins TRBV5-1 to TRBJ2-7; D is unclear. V was clipped by 2 bases and J by 0 bases, with 3 bases between them. The CDR3 is 12 residues long. Germline-derived CDR1 and CDR2 are SGHRS and YFSETQ. CDR3: CASSFYSYEQYF. The CDR3 nucleotides read TGCGCCAGCAGCTTTTACTCCTACGAGCAGTACTTC.

The chain carries TRBV5-1 and TRBJ2-7, with 7 bases aligning to TRBD1. CDR1 SGHRS and CDR2 YFSETQ come from the germline V gene. CDR3 length: 14 residues. The trim removed 3 bases at V and 5 bases at J, leaving 8 bases unmatched. CDR3 coding DNA: TGCGCCAGCAGCTCTACAGGGGCCTACCACGAGCAGTACTTC. Translated: CASSSTGAYHEQYF.

V gene TRBV7-3 combines with J gene TRBJ2-3; 10 nucleotides align to TRBD2. Losses at the gene ends were 5 bases for V and 4 bases for J; bases not matched to a gene: 6. The V gene's germline CDR1 is SGHTA and CDR2 FQGTGA. The CDR3 sequence is 15 residues long. Here the CDR3 DNA reads TGTGCCAGCAGCCGAAGCGGGAGGGGACCAGATACGCAGTATTTT. Its protein is CASSRSGRGPDTQYF.

This rearrangement joins TRBV12-3 or TRBV12-4 to TRBJ1-2; D call uncertain. This CDR3 region has 11 residues. V dropped 5 bases and J dropped 5 bases, with 6 bases sitting between them. The CDR3 DNA is TGTGCCAGCAGTCAACTATATGGCTACACCTTC. It translates to CASSQLYGYTF.

The CDR3, as DNA: TGTGCCAGCAGTAAGGACAGGAGGAACACTGAAGCTTTCTTT. Protein sequence: CASSKDRRNTEAFF. The gene calls are TRBV27 and TRBJ1-1; 7 nucleotides match TRBD1. CDR3 length: 14 residues. J was trimmed by 1 base and V by 5 bases; bases with no gene match: 4. The germline CDR1 and CDR2 sequences are MNHEY and SMNVEV (reference sequence).

This rearrangement joins TRBV10-3 to TRBJ1-2; a weak D match, TRBD1 (6 bases). The CDR3 totals 14 residues. CDR1 is ENHRY and CDR2 is SYGVKD in the germline V gene. V lost 5 bases and J 6 bases, leaving 16 bases between the germline ends. CDR3 DNA sequence: TGTGCCATCAGTCCACAACGGGACACCAATGGCTACACCTTC. This gives the protein CAISPQRDTNGYTF.

V and J are TRBV2 and TRBJ1-6, with 9 bases matching TRBD1. V shed 10 bases and J 10 bases; nucleotides not matched to a gene: 8. The CDR3 is 13 residues long. CDR1 SNHLY and CDR2 FYNNEI come from the germline V gene. The CDR3 DNA reads TGTGCCAATTCGGACAGGGGTGAATCACCCCTCCACTTT. Translating it yields CANSDRGESPLHF.

This clone was counted only a few times. The chain combines TRBV7-6 with TRBJ2-3, with a weak D call TRBD2 (6 bases). The germline V gene encodes CDR1 SGHVS and CDR2 FNYEAQ. CDR3 length: 18 amino acids. Trimming stripped 3 bases from V and 0 bases from J, with 19 bases between. The CDR3 loop is CASSLGLSGPRSTDTQYF. For the CDR3, the DNA is TGTGCCAGCAGCTTGGGACTTAGCGGTCCCCGTAGCACAGATACGCAGTATTTT.

The CDR3: CASSYASSYNEQFF. The CDR3 DNA reads as TGTGCCAGCAGTTATGCCAGCTCCTACAATGAGCAGTTCTTC. The chain has TRBV6-6 and TRBJ2-1; D call uncertain. The germline gives CDR1 MNHNY, CDR2 SVGAGI (reference sequence). V was trimmed by 3 bases and J by 0 bases, leaving 6 bases between them. The CDR3 consists of 14 residues.